These T cell receptor beta chains were read from a single sample in a study of blood T cell repertoires in COVID-19. Sequencing used immunoSEQ multiplex PCR; TCRdb keeps in-frame clones, though not all of them. Counted here are under 95,000 clones, around 80% occurring once; the ten biggest clones make up about 11%. Sequencing input: peripheral blood. These receptors came from a man between 65 and 85 years old with acute or convalescent COVID-19. CDR3s include the opening cysteine and the closing phenylalanine or tryptophan. A D gene is named only where the DNA matches it firmly. Some rows mark clone size as missing; the rest say once, few, many or name a class of expanded clone.

cdr3_aa cdr3_nt d_call j_call clone_size v_call
CAWSYQGDGAFF TGTGCCTGGAGTTATCAGGGGGACGGAGCTTTCTTT TRBD1 TRBJ1-1 few TRBV30
CASRRGQGAGSEQFF TGCGCCAGCAGGAGGGGACAGGGCGCTGGGAGTGAGCAGTTCTTC TRBD1 TRBJ2-1 NA TRBV4-1
CASSLGTGEGETQYF TGTGCCAGCAGCTTAGGGACAGGGGAAGGAGAGACCCAGTACTTC TRBD1 TRBJ2-5 once TRBV7-2
CATSETTGEQYF TGTGCCACCAGTGAAACGACAGGGGAGCAGTACTTC TRBD1 TRBJ2-7 NA TRBV24-1
CASSPGANVEKLFF TGCGCCAGCAGCCCAGGCGCGAATGTTGAAAAACTGTTTTTT NA TRBJ1-4 few TRBV4-1
CASRSSGGAEAQYF TGCGCCAGCCGGTCTAGCGGGGGGGCTGAGGCCCAGTACTTC TRBD2 TRBJ2-5 NA TRBV5-1
CASTQEGGVNEQFF TGTGCCAGCACCCAGGAGGGGGGGGTCAATGAGCAGTTCTTC NA TRBJ2-1 NA TRBV3-1/TRBV3-2
CATEGTSDSTDTQYF TGTGCCACCGAAGGGACTAGCGATAGCACAGATACGCAGTATTTT TRBD2 TRBJ2-3 NA TRBV24-1
CASSLINWDRGTGELFF TGTGCCAGCAGTTTAATTAATTGGGACAGGGGAACCGGGGAGCTGTTTTTT TRBD1 TRBJ2-2 NA TRBV28
CASSSGQGVSRTEAFF TGCGCCAGCAGCTCTGGACAGGGGGTATCGAGGACTGAAGCTTTCTTT TRBD1 TRBJ1-1 NA TRBV5-1
CATTWALQRIEAFF TGCGCCACCACCTGGGCGCTGCAAAGGATCGAAGCTTTCTTT NA TRBJ1-1 NA TRBV10-1
CASSYSAGGETQYF TGTGCCAGCAGTTACTCAGCAGGGGGTGAGACCCAGTACTTC TRBD1 TRBJ2-5 NA TRBV6-5
CATSRGGTGSSNEKLFF TGTGCCACCAGCAGAGGGGGGACAGGATCATCTAATGAAAAACTGTTTTTT TRBD1 TRBJ1-4 NA TRBV15
CATSRDRAGGAGAGETQYF TGTGCCACCAGCAGAGATCGAGCCGGTGGAGCGGGGGCGGGAGAGACCCAGTACTTC TRBD2 TRBJ2-5 NA TRBV15
CASSLEGGAYNSPLHF TGTGCCAGCAGCTTAGAGGGGGGGGCCTATAATTCACCCCTCCACTTT NA TRBJ1-6 NA TRBV11-2
CASSRDRGSFEQYF TGTGCCAGCAGTCGGGACAGGGGTTCCTTCGAGCAGTACTTC TRBD1 TRBJ2-7 NA TRBV27
CASSQTGTGKFF TGTGCCAGCAGCCAGACCGGGACAGGGAAGTTCTTC TRBD1 TRBJ2-1 NA TRBV3-1/TRBV3-2
CASSDGRGGREQFF TGTGCCAGCAGTGATGGGCGGGGGGGCCGTGAGCAGTTCTTC TRBD2 TRBJ2-1 NA TRBV2
CASSLEFGYGYTF TGCGCCAGCAGTCTAGAGTTTGGCTATGGCTACACCTTC NA TRBJ1-2 NA TRBV5-1
CASSQAGRGKLFF TGTGCCAGCAGCCAGGCGGGACGTGGAAAACTGTTTTTT NA TRBJ1-4 NA TRBV3-1/TRBV3-2
CASSIAGKETQYF TGTGCCAGCAGCATCGCGGGGAAGGAGACCCAGTACTTC NA TRBJ2-5 once TRBV5-4
CASSSRQDRVYNEQFF TGTGCCAGCAGTTCTCGACAGGACAGGGTATACAATGAGCAGTTCTTC TRBD1 TRBJ2-1 once TRBV28
CASSNRVEQFF TGTGCCAGTAGTAACAGGGTTGAGCAGTTCTTC NA TRBJ2-1 NA TRBV19
CASSLRGNGYTF TGTGCCAGCAGTCTGCGGGGGAATGGCTACACCTTC NA TRBJ1-2 NA TRBV3-1/TRBV3-2
CASSLLQGEAFF TGTGCCAGCAGTTTATTACAGGGTGAAGCTTTCTTT NA TRBJ1-1 NA TRBV28
CASSRIDRGSTEAFF TGTGCCAGCAGCCGAATAGACAGGGGAAGTACTGAAGCTTTCTTT TRBD1 TRBJ1-1 NA TRBV4-2
CSASPGAINEKLFF TGCAGTGCTAGTCCCGGAGCAATTAATGAAAAACTGTTTTTT NA TRBJ1-4 few TRBV20-1
CATRPGEASQPQHF TGTGCCACCAGGCCGGGGGAGGCCAGTCAGCCCCAGCATTTT NA TRBJ1-5 few TRBV10-3
CASSPPVGTGKNTGELFF TGTGCCAGCTCACCACCGGTCGGGACAGGGAAAAACACCGGGGAGCTGTTTTTT TRBD1 TRBJ2-2 NA TRBV18
CASSLGQSNQPQHF TGTGCCAGCAGTTTAGGGCAGAGCAATCAGCCCCAGCATTTT NA TRBJ1-5 NA TRBV27
CASSVDRDYGYTF TGTGCCAGCAGCGTAGACAGAGACTATGGCTACACCTTC NA TRBJ1-2 NA TRBV9
CASSATTRVGQYF TGTGCCAGCAGTGCTACTACTCGGGTCGGGCAGTACTTC NA TRBJ2-7 NA TRBV2
CASSHPRTGTESYNEQFF TGTGCCAGCAGTCATCCCAGGACAGGGACGGAATCCTACAATGAGCAGTTCTTC TRBD1 TRBJ2-1 NA TRBV2
CASSLRPRGSADTQYF TGTGCCAGCAGTCTTCGGCCCCGAGGGTCCGCAGATACGCAGTATTTT NA TRBJ2-3 NA TRBV11-2
CASSFVLAGGSHEQFF TGTGCCAGCAGTTTCGTACTAGCGGGGGGGAGTCATGAGCAGTTCTTC TRBD2 TRBJ2-1 once TRBV6-2/TRBV6-3
CASSLGQGVTNEKLFF TGCGCCAGCAGCTTAGGACAGGGGGTCACTAATGAAAAACTGTTTTTT TRBD1 TRBJ1-4 NA TRBV5-1
CATRGLANYGYTF TGTGCCACCAGGGGGCTAGCTAACTATGGCTACACCTTC TRBD1 TRBJ1-2 NA TRBV19
CASRGDRALDQTSNQPQHF TGTGCCAGCCGAGGGGACAGGGCACTCGACCAAACTAGCAATCAGCCCCAGCATTTT TRBD1 TRBJ1-5 once TRBV7-6
CSVDGGSTGGSDGYTF TGCAGCGTTGATGGGGGGTCAACAGGGGGCAGTGATGGCTACACCTTC TRBD1 TRBJ1-2 NA TRBV29-1
CASSLATDTQYF TGTGCCAGCAGTTTGGCAACAGATACGCAGTATTTT NA TRBJ2-3 NA TRBV28
CASSGGDSRGETQYF TGTGCCAGCAGCGGGGGGGACTCTAGGGGAGAGACCCAGTACTTC NA TRBJ2-5 NA TRBV9
CASKTGLAGGSNTGELFF TGTGCCAGCAAGACGGGACTAGCGGGGGGGTCTAACACCGGGGAGCTGTTTTTT TRBD2 TRBJ2-2 NA TRBV27
CASSRRPGQVPDEQFF TGTGCCAGCAGCCGCCGTCCGGGACAGGTCCCAGATGAGCAGTTCTTC NA TRBJ2-1 once TRBV21-1
CASSYSWGENSPLHF TGTGCCAGCAGTTACTCGTGGGGCGAAAATTCACCCCTCCACTTT NA TRBJ1-6 NA TRBV6-5
CASSIDRGQETQYF TGTGCCAGCAGTATCGACAGGGGTCAGGAGACCCAGTACTTC TRBD1 TRBJ2-5 once TRBV28
CASSLGTYSGYTF TGTGCCAGCAGCTTAGGTACCTACAGTGGCTACACCTTC NA TRBJ1-2 NA TRBV7-8
CASRSGTGNTEAFF TGCGCCAGCAGATCCGGGACAGGGAACACTGAAGCTTTCTTT TRBD1 TRBJ1-1 NA TRBV5-1
CASSHQGGGRNYGYTF TGCGCCAGCAGCCACCAGGGAGGCGGACGTAACTATGGCTACACCTTC NA TRBJ1-2 NA TRBV4-1
CASSFTQGYYGYTF TGTGCCAGCAGCTTTACTCAGGGGTACTATGGCTACACCTTC NA TRBJ1-2 few TRBV5-6
CASSSGQGITGELFF TGTGCCAGCAGCTCCGGACAGGGCATCACCGGGGAGCTGTTTTTT TRBD1 TRBJ2-2 NA TRBV5-4
CASSVAGRNYGYTF TGTGCCAGCAGCGTAGCGGGGAGGAACTATGGCTACACCTTC NA TRBJ1-2 NA TRBV9
CATSRGRAETQYF TGTGCCACCTCCAGGGGTAGAGCGGAGACCCAGTACTTC NA TRBJ2-5 NA TRBV24-1
CASSPQGAGHGGPGELFF TGTGCCAGCAGCCCCCAAGGGGCCGGACACGGGGGTCCCGGGGAGCTGTTTTTT NA TRBJ2-2 NA TRBV7-3
CASSLTPGEHEKLFF TGTGCCAGCAGCCTAACTCCGGGAGAGCATGAAAAACTGTTTTTT NA TRBJ1-4 NA TRBV11-2